This is a list of T cell receptor beta chains from one sample in a study of CXCR3-negative and CXCR3-positive naive CD8 T cells. TCRdb reanalyzed the 5' RACE reads, giving one entry per CDR3 protein sequence and no DNA. The ten most abundant clones cover roughly a tenth of a sample with under 30,000 distinct CDR3 sequences. Sequences were obtained from memory CD8+ T cells from blood. The origin of the receptors is a human donor in good health. Some clones in this sample may be carry-over from other donors' samples. CDR3s include the opening cysteine and the closing phenylalanine or tryptophan. A row's size may be missing; if present it is once, few, many or a size class.

v_gene: TRBV6-2/TRBV6-3; len: 12; abundance: -; j_gene: TRBJ2-5; CDR3aa: CASSDPEETQYF
v_gene: TRBV5-5; len: 14; abundance: -; j_gene: TRBJ1-6; CDR3aa: CASSVTGINSPLHF
v_gene: TRBV20-1; len: 13; abundance: -; j_gene: TRBJ2-7; CDR3aa: CSARDAGGREQYF
v_gene: TRBV13; len: 17; abundance: -; j_gene: TRBJ1-2; CDR3aa: CASSLGGRGATNYGYTF
v_gene: TRBV29-1; len: 15; abundance: -; j_gene: TRBJ2-7; CDR3aa: CSVEDRSRGAYEQYF
v_gene: TRBV28; len: 14; abundance: -; j_gene: TRBJ2-7; CDR3aa: CASSFNQGEDEQYF
v_gene: TRBV7-2; len: 15; abundance: -; j_gene: TRBJ2-7; CDR3aa: CASSYYLGQYYEQYF
v_gene: TRBV7-2; len: 15; abundance: -; j_gene: TRBJ1-1; CDR3aa: CASSLVFTRDTEAFF
v_gene: TRBV29-1; len: 12; abundance: -; j_gene: TRBJ2-3; CDR3aa: CSVLLAVDTQYF
v_gene: TRBV14; len: 15; abundance: -; j_gene: TRBJ2-5; CDR3aa: CASSHLAGGTETQYF
v_gene: TRBV12-3/TRBV12-4; len: 14; abundance: -; j_gene: TRBJ2-1; CDR3aa: CASSDFGAWNEQFF
v_gene: TRBV3-1; len: 21; abundance: medium-sized; j_gene: TRBJ2-1; CDR3aa: CASSPSRRLAGGEIPTNEQFF
v_gene: TRBV12-3/TRBV12-4; len: 15; abundance: -; j_gene: TRBJ2-5; CDR3aa: CASSIFGQGIQTQYF
v_gene: TRBV7-9; len: 12; abundance: -; j_gene: TRBJ2-5; CDR3aa: CATGQLHMPQYF
v_gene: TRBV29-1; len: 13; abundance: -; j_gene: TRBJ2-7; CDR3aa: CSVGQGLSYEQYF
v_gene: TRBV11-1; len: 14; abundance: -; j_gene: TRBJ2-7; CDR3aa: CASSLRGNHYEQYF
v_gene: TRBV27; len: 15; abundance: -; j_gene: TRBJ1-1; CDR3aa: CASSLSGRGGTEAFF
v_gene: TRBV9; len: 13; abundance: -; j_gene: TRBJ2-7; CDR3aa: CASSVGLGYEQYF
v_gene: TRBV6-2/TRBV6-3; len: 13; abundance: -; j_gene: TRBJ2-1; CDR3aa: CASSSQDPNEQFF
v_gene: TRBV29-1; len: 12; abundance: -; j_gene: TRBJ2-7; CDR3aa: CSVGGSSYEQYF
v_gene: TRBV4-3; len: 13; abundance: -; j_gene: TRBJ1-1; CDR3aa: CASSQDRGTEAFF
v_gene: TRBV7-2; len: 18; abundance: -; j_gene: TRBJ2-1; CDR3aa: CASSFHLAGGYSYNEQFF
v_gene: TRBV20-1; len: 15; abundance: -; j_gene: TRBJ2-5; CDR3aa: CSARDPGTEMETQYF
v_gene: TRBV29-1; len: 16; abundance: -; j_gene: TRBJ2-5; CDR3aa: CSVEGPASGRAETQYF